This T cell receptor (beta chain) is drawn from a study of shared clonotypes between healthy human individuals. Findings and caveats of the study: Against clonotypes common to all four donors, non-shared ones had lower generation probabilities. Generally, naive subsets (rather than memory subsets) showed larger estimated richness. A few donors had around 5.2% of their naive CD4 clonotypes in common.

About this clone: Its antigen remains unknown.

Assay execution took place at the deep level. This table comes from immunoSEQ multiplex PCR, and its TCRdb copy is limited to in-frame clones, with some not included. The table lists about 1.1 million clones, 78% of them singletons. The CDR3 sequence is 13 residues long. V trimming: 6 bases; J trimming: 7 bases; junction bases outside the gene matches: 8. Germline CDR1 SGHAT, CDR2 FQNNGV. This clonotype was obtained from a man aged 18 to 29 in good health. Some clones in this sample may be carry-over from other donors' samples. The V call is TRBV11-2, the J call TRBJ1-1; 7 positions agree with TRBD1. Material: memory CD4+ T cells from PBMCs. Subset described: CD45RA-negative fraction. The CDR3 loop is CASSYDRTGEAFF. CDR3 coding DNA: TGTGCCAGCAGTTATGACCGGACAGGTGAAGCTTTCTTT.